These T cell receptor beta chains were read from a single sample in a study of blood T cells in healthy people across ages. TCRdb analysed the 5' RACE reads with MiXCR anew, one entry per CDR3 protein. The table shows around 500,000 distinct CDR3 sequences, with more than 45% occurring only once. Sample: blood. The source of these receptors is a man older than 75 in good health. CDR3s include the opening cysteine and the closing phenylalanine or tryptophan. Fields, in order: CDR3 DNA, CDR3 protein, V gene, D gene, J gene, clone size. A D gene is named only where the DNA matches it firmly. Size tells how often a clone was seen (once, few, many) or the class of an expanded clone, and some rows leave it out.

TGTGCCAGCACCCTCGAGGGCGGGGCGAATGAGCAGTTCTTC | CASTLEGGANEQFF | TRBV4-2 | NA | TRBJ2-1 | once
TGTGCCACCAGTGATCCAACAGGGCCGGCAGATACGCAGTATTTT | CATSDPTGPADTQYF | TRBV24-1 | NA | TRBJ2-3 | many
TGTGCCAGCAGCTATGGGAGTTCGGGGCAAGTCGGCCAGCCCCAGCATTTT | CASSYGSSGQVGQPQHF | TRBV7-9 | NA | TRBJ1-5 | NA
TGTGCCAGCAGCTTAGAATGGACGAGCCAAGAGACCCAGTACTTC | CASSLEWTSQETQYF | TRBV7-2 | NA | TRBJ2-5 | NA
TGCAGTGCTAGTAGAGAGACCTCTAACTATGGCTACACCTTC | CSASRETSNYGYTF | TRBV20-1 | NA | TRBJ1-2 | NA
TGTGCCAGCGGGAGCTACAAACAAGAGACCCAGTACTTC | CASGSYKQETQYF | TRBV7-9 | NA | TRBJ2-5 | many
TGTGCCAGCAGGGGAGGGGGCCCTGAAGCTTTCTTT | CASRGGGPEAFF | TRBV6-6 | TRBD1 | TRBJ1-1 | few
TGCAGTGCTCCGGGACCCAGGGGGACCTATAATTCACCCCTCCACTTT | CSAPGPRGTYNSPLHF | TRBV20-1 | TRBD1 | TRBJ1-6 | NA
TGCAGCGTTGAATGGAGGTCGCGAGATACGCAGTATTTT | CSVEWRSRDTQYF | TRBV29-1 | NA | TRBJ2-3 | NA
TGTGCCAGCAGCGGGGGACTAGCGGGACGTGAGCAGTTCTTC | CASSGGLAGREQFF | TRBV3-1 | TRBD2 | TRBJ2-1 | NA
TGTGCCAGCATTCTAACCGACACCGGGGAGCTGTTTTTT | CASILTDTGELFF | TRBV6-6 | NA | TRBJ2-2 | NA
TGTGCCAGCAGCTTAGGCATGGCCGGGGAGCTGTTTTTT | CASSLGMAGELFF | TRBV7-9 | NA | TRBJ2-2 | few
TGCGCCAGCAGCTTTAGGACTAGCGGGAGAATATTCTTTGAGCAGTTCTTC | CASSFRTSGRIFFEQFF | TRBV5-1 | TRBD2 | TRBJ2-1 | few
TGCGCCAGCAGCCTGACACTAGCCTCGGAAGCTTTCTTT | CASSLTLASEAFF | TRBV10-2 | NA | TRBJ1-1 | few
TGTGTCAGCAGCCAAGATCACCCAGGGGGCAATGAGCAGTTCTTC | CVSSQDHPGGNEQFF | TRBV4-2 | TRBD1 | TRBJ2-1 | NA
TGTGCCAGCAGCTTCCAGGGCACTGAAGCTTTCTTT | CASSFQGTEAFF | TRBV5-6 | NA | TRBJ1-1 | NA
TGTGCCAGCAGAGCCGGGACTAGCGGGGTTTTCGAGCAGTACTTC | CASRAGTSGVFEQYF | TRBV5-8 | TRBD2 | TRBJ2-7 | NA
TGTGCCAGCAGCACAAGGGGGTTCGAGCAGTTCTTC | CASSTRGFEQFF | TRBV7-2 | NA | TRBJ2-1 | NA
TGTGCCAGCAGCTTAGAGGGTAGCGGGGGGGCGGTCAAAAACATTCAGTACTTC | CASSLEGSGGAVKNIQYF | TRBV7-2 | TRBD2 | TRBJ2-4 | few
TGTGCCAGCACGGACAGGGGGGCCAAAAACATTCAGTACTTC | CASTDRGAKNIQYF | TRBV2 | TRBD1 | TRBJ2-4 | NA
TGTGCCAGCAGCCCAAAGGGGACTAGCGGGTACAATGAGCAGTTCTTC | CASSPKGTSGYNEQFF | TRBV7-3 | TRBD2 | TRBJ2-1 | NA
TGTGCCTCCCAGGGGGCTGATACGGAGACCCAGTACTTC | CASQGADTETQYF | TRBV30 | TRBD1 | TRBJ2-5 | NA
TGTGCCAGCAGTTCCGTGGGGGCAGAGACCCAGTACTTC | CASSSVGAETQYF | TRBV3-1 | NA | TRBJ2-5 | NA
TGTGCCAGCAGCTTCTCTCACAGTAGCTCTGGAAACACCATATATTTT | CASSFSHSSSGNTIYF | TRBV7-9 | NA | TRBJ1-3 | NA
TGCGCCAGCTCCTCGGGACAGCACACAGATACGCAGTATTTT | CASSSGQHTDTQYF | TRBV5-1 | TRBD1 | TRBJ2-3 | NA
TGTGCCAGCAGCTTAAGTGGCGCAGTCGACACCATATATTTT | CASSLSGAVDTIYF | TRBV11-2 | NA | TRBJ1-3 | NA
TGTGCCAGCAGCCTCGGGACAGGAGATCAGCCCCAGCATTTT | CASSLGTGDQPQHF | TRBV12-3/TRBV12-4 | TRBD1 | TRBJ1-5 | NA
TGTGCCAGCAGGGCCGGGGGACAGGGGTCCTACAATGAGCAGTACTTC | CASRAGGQGSYNEQYF | TRBV6-5 | TRBD1 | TRBJ2-7 | NA
TGTGCCAGCAGCCCCATGCGAGCGGGTATGGGTGAGCAGTACTTC | CASSPMRAGMGEQYF | TRBV7-9 | NA | TRBJ2-5 | NA
TGTGCCACCAGCGATCATGGACTAGCGGGATCCTACAATGAGCAGTTCTTC | CATSDHGLAGSYNEQFF | TRBV15 | TRBD2 | TRBJ2-1 | NA
TGTGCCTGGAAACTAGCGGGAGGCACAGATACGCAGTATTTT | CAWKLAGGTDTQYF | TRBV30 | TRBD2 | TRBJ2-3 | few
TGCAGTGCTAGAAAGACAGGGGTCGGAATGAACACTGAAGCTTTCTTT | CSARKTGVGMNTEAFF | TRBV20-1 | TRBD1 | TRBJ1-1 | NA
TGCAGCGTCCTCAAGGGGGGATCGATAGATACGCAGTATTTT | CSVLKGGSIDTQYF | TRBV29-1 | NA | TRBJ2-3 | NA
TGCAGTGCGACTGAACAGGGAGTCCACAATGAGCAGTTCTTC | CSATEQGVHNEQFF | TRBV20-1 | NA | TRBJ2-1 | NA
TGTGCCAGCAGCTTCGCAGGGACCCAGGGGAATGAGCAGTTCTTC | CASSFAGTQGNEQFF | TRBV7-6 | NA | TRBJ2-1 | NA
TGTGCCAGCAGCCAAGATGGACAGGTAAATCAGCCCCAGCATTTT | CASSQDGQVNQPQHF | TRBV4-2 | TRBD1 | TRBJ1-5 | NA
TGTGCCAGCAGTTACTCGGGGACTAGCGGGACGTACCAAGAGACCCAGTACTTC | CASSYSGTSGTYQETQYF | TRBV6-2/TRBV6-3 | TRBD2 | TRBJ2-5 | NA
TGTGCCAGCACAAACGACAGGTTTTACAATGAGCAGTTCTTC | CASTNDRFYNEQFF | TRBV7-2 | NA | TRBJ2-1 | NA
TGTGCCAGCGGCGCAGGGATCTCCTACGAGCAGTACTTC | CASGAGISYEQYF | TRBV2 | NA | TRBJ2-7 | NA
TGTGCCAGCAGTCCCGCTCCCCGGGGGACCCAGTACTTC | CASSPAPRGTQYF | TRBV27 | NA | TRBJ2-5 | NA
TGCGCCAGCCAAAGACAAAACCAAGAGACCCAGTACTTC | CASQRQNQETQYF | TRBV10-1 | NA | TRBJ2-5 | once